A single sample is the source of the 13 T cell receptor beta chains below, sequenced in a study of T cell changes during pregnancy in multiple sclerosis. Clones were sequenced by immunoSEQ multiplex PCR, and TCRdb holds only the in-frame ones, with some missing. The sample shows about 49,000 clones, around 93% of them seen only once. Sequencing used CD8+ T cells from peripheral blood mononuclear cells, obtained in the first trimester of pregnancy. The receptors stem from a female donor with multiple sclerosis, enrolled in a pregnancy study.

The rearrangement links TRBV7-9 to TRBJ1-1; possibly TRBD1 for D (5 bases). The germline V gene encodes CDR1 SEHNR and CDR2 FQNEAQ (reference sequence). The CDR3 totals 13 residues. The V gene lost 3 bases and the J gene lost 11 bases, with 16 bases spanning the gap. CDR3 sequence: CASSFGREVRAFF. The CDR3 coding sequence is TGTGCCAGCAGCTTCGGCAGGGAGGTACGGGCTTTCTTT.

The chain recombines TRBV4-3 with TRBJ2-7; D ambiguous. Trimming removed 1 base at V and 3 bases at J, with 13 bases between. The CDR3 runs 15 residues. Germline CDR1 LGHNA, CDR2 YSLEER. This CDR3 is CASSQGSGLGYEQYF. The CDR3 nucleotides are TGCGCCAGCAGCCAAGGCTCCGGGTTAGGCTACGAGCAGTACTTC.

The V and J genes are TRBV5-5 and TRBJ1-1; possibly TRBD1 for D (6 bases). This CDR3 contains 15 residues. Germline V CDR1 and CDR2: SGHKS, YYEKEE (reference sequence). Trimming cost V 1 base and J 0 bases, with 10 bases left between them. CDR3 DNA: TGTGCCAGCAGCTTGTCAGGGGCAATGAACACTGAAGCTTTCTTT. This sequence encodes CASSLSGAMNTEAFF.

In its sample, this clone was seen once. The CDR3 is CASSLVVAKGDNEQFF. For the CDR3, the DNA is TGTGCCAGCAGCTTAGTTGTAGCGAAGGGCGACAATGAGCAGTTCTTC. The V call is TRBV7-8, the J call TRBJ2-1, with D possibly TRBD2 on 5 matching bases. The CDR3 has 16 residues. CDR1 is SGHVS, CDR2 FQNEAQ, per germline. Trimming took 1 base from V and 5 from J, leaving 15 bases between them.

The chain links TRBV18 to TRBJ2-7, with D perhaps TRBD1 (5 bases). The CDR3 extends over 11 amino acids. The V and J ends lost 4 bases and 4 bases respectively, with 5 bases between them. Per the germline V gene, CDR1 is KGHSH and CDR2 is LQKENI. Here the CDR3 reads CASSQGYEQYF. The CDR3 DNA reads TGTGCCAGCTCACAGGGGTACGAGCAGTACTTC.

The V gene is TRBV27, the J gene TRBJ2-2; perhaps TRBD2 as D (5 bases). Trimming took 2 bases from V and 4 from J, leaving 8 bases between them. Germline V lookup: CDR1 MNHEY, CDR2 SMNVEV (reference sequence). This CDR3 spans 14 amino acids. In nucleotides, the CDR3 is TGTGCCAGCAGTTTAGGGAGCGGCACCGGGGAGCTGTTTTTT. Protein product: CASSLGSGTGELFF.

This clone showed up just once. V gene TRBV7-9 combines with J gene TRBJ2-7, with 7 bases that match TRBD2. The germline gives CDR1 SEHNR, CDR2 FQNEAQ (reference sequence). The CDR3 has 14 residues. The V gene end was trimmed by 5 bases and the J gene end by 5 bases; junction bases not matched to a gene: 9. This chain's CDR3 is CASSGAGVAHEQYF. The CDR3 DNA reads as TGTGCCAGCAGCGGCGCGGGAGTAGCCCACGAGCAGTACTTC.

The V call is TRBV4-1, the J call TRBJ2-7; 8 positions agree with TRBD2. Germline trimming cut 0 bases from V and 6 bases from J; bases unmatched to any gene: 16. This CDR3 region has 18 residues. The germline V gene has CDR1 MGHRA and CDR2 YSYEKL. The CDR3 loop reads CASSQDTAAGDVPFEQYF. The CDR3 region has the DNA TGCGCCAGCAGCCAAGATACGGCAGCGGGAGATGTGCCTTTCGAGCAGTACTTC.

The gene calls are TRBV28 and TRBJ2-7; the D is unclear. The V gene's germline CDR1 is MDHEN and CDR2 SYDVKM. V dropped 2 bases and J dropped 1 base, with 6 bases sitting between them. The CDR3 is made up of 13 amino acids. CDR3 protein: CASSLVSSYEQYF. The CDR3 nucleotides read TGTGCCAGCAGTTTAGTCAGTTCCTACGAGCAGTACTTC.

This chain links TRBV29-1 with TRBJ2-2; D is perhaps TRBD2 (6 bases). Germline V gives CDR1 SQVTM, CDR2 ANQGSEA. This CDR3 region has 15 residues. V lost 6 bases, J lost 0 bases, and 14 bases lay in between. CDR3 region: CSVIAAAANTGELFF. The CDR3 coding sequence is TGCAGCGTCATAGCGGCGGCCGCGAACACCGGGGAGCTGTTTTTT.

The chain links TRBV5-5 to TRBJ2-1, with 10 bases that match TRBD1. The germline CDR1 and CDR2 sequences are SGHKS and YYEKEE (reference sequence). With 0 bases clipped from V and 7 bases from J, the junction kept 4 bases outside the gene matches. This CDR3 has 15 residues. The CDR3 nucleotides are TGTGCCAGCAGCTTGGGACAGGGGGCAAGGAATGAGCAGTTCTTC. Protein product: CASSLGQGARNEQFF.

The V call is TRBV4-1, the J call TRBJ2-1, with TRBD2 as a possible D gene (6 bases). V was clipped by 0 bases and J by 9 bases, with 15 bases between them. Germline-derived CDR1 and CDR2 are MGHRA and YSYEKL. This CDR3 has 15 amino acids. CDR3 bases: TGCGCCAGCAGCCAAGATGCGGACTACAAAGCTGAGCAGTTCTTC. It translates to CASSQDADYKAEQFF.

The chain couples TRBV7-6 to TRBJ2-1, with D possibly TRBD2 on 6 matching bases. V lost 4 bases to trimming and J lost 5 bases, with 24 bases between them. The CDR3 covers 18 residues. Germline lookup yields CDR1 SGHVS and CDR2 FNYEAQ. The CDR3 region is CASSSLAGLKLPDNEQFF. The CDR3 region has the DNA TGTGCCAGCAGCTCCCTGGCGGGGCTCAAACTCCCGGACAATGAGCAGTTCTTC.